This T cell receptor beta chain was sequenced in a study of cytomegalovirus exposure and HLA in healthy donors. Trimming left V 3 bases short and J 3 bases short, with 12 bases between. Germline V gives CDR1 LNHNV, CDR2 YYDKDF (reference sequence). The CDR3 totals 14 residues. 60 Vbeta and 13 Jbeta primers were used in PCR. The method was immunoSEQ multiplex PCR; TCRdb's version includes in-frame clones alone and lacks a portion of them. The data show 150,000 to 200,000 clones, about four fifths seen once. The rearrangement uses TRBV15 and TRBJ2-7; no firm D call. The receptor was isolated from a man aged 18 to 35 in good health and CMV-seronegative. The specimen sequenced was PBMCs. The CDR3 DNA is TGTGCCACCAGCAGGGAGTTCCGTTACTACGAGCAGTACTTC. Residues: CATSREFRYYEQYF.